Below are 27 T cell receptor beta chains sequenced from a single sample in a study of blood T cells in healthy people across ages. A J-beta primer mix and a sample-barcoded 5' primer were used in a second PCR of roughly 6 to 12 cycles. TCRdb processed the 5' RACE reads anew with MiXCR; each CDR3 protein has one entry. Among roughly 500,000 distinct CDR3 sequences listed, 27% were seen once. Material for sequencing was blood. The source is a woman aged 70-85 years in good health.

The V and J genes are TRBV18 and TRBJ1-4; D call uncertain. The V end lost 3 bases, the J end lost 3 bases, and 5 bases lay between the germline ends. The CDR3 totals 13 residues. Germline V gene data show CDR1 as KGHSH and CDR2 as LQKENI. The DNA for the CDR3 is TGTGCCAGCTCACCCGCGGCTAATGAAAAACTGTTTTTT. Translating gives CASSPAANEKLFF.

This clonotype was detected a few times. The gene calls are TRBV9 and TRBJ2-1, with 13 bases that match TRBD2. Germline V CDR1 and CDR2: SGDLS, YYNGEE. CDR3 length: 17 residues. V was clipped by 2 bases and J by 9 bases; unmatched bases: 11. The CDR3 DNA is TGTGCCAGCAGCGTCCTCTCACTAGCGGGGGGGTTCAGTGAGCAGTTCTTC. Encoded protein: CASSVLSLAGGFSEQFF.

The V gene is TRBV5-1, the J gene TRBJ2-7; D ambiguous. Trimming removed 0 bases from V and 3 bases from J, with 19 bases in between. The CDR3 consists of 17 residues. CDR1 and CDR2 (germline): SGHRS, YFSETQ. The CDR3 region is CASSLDSLSRINYEQYF. CDR3 nucleotides: TGCGCCAGCAGCTTGGATTCTTTGTCCAGAATCAACTACGAGCAGTACTTC.

This clonotype was observed a few times. This chain uses TRBV10-3 with TRBJ1-3; D unresolved. The CDR3 contains 15 residues. The V and J ends lost 7 bases and 0 bases respectively, with 13 bases between them. Looked up from germline, CDR1 is ENHRY and CDR2 is SYGVKD. CDR3 sequence (DNA): TGTGCCATCACAAGCGGCCTCACCTCTGGAAACACCATATATTTT. Its protein product is CAITSGLTSGNTIYF.

This clonotype turned up a few times. This sequence joins TRBV7-2 and TRBJ2-3; D remains ambiguous. CDR1 SGHTA and CDR2 FQGNSA come from the germline V gene. The CDR3 has 14 amino acids. The V end was cut by 4 bases, the J end by 6 bases, with 14 bases between. The CDR3 reads CASSSSRTADTQYF. The CDR3 DNA reads TGTGCCAGCAGCTCCTCCCGGACCGCCGATACGCAGTATTTT.

V usage is TRBV29-1 and J usage is TRBJ1-2; TRBD1 is a possible D gene (6 bases). The germline V gene encodes CDR1 SQVTM and CDR2 ANQGSEA. Between the trimmed V and J ends, which lost 5 bases and 3 bases, there was a span of 10 bases. The CDR3 contains 12 residues. The CDR3 nucleotides are TGCAGCGTTTGGCGGACAGACTATGGCTACACCTTC. This codes for CSVWRTDYGYTF.

This clonotype occurred a few times. V usage is TRBV18 and J usage is TRBJ2-5, with 7 bases aligning to TRBD1. TRBJ2-1 explains the end of the DNA better; the J call may be wrong. Germline-derived CDR1 and CDR2 are KGHSH and LQKENI. This CDR3 has 13 amino acids. The CDR3 DNA is TGTGCCAGCTCACAGGGACAGATAAATGAGCAGTTCTTC. Translating gives CASSQGQINEQFF.

This clonotype showed up just a few times. The chain couples TRBV20-1 to TRBJ2-4; TRBD2 matches 7 bases. Germline CDR1 DFQATT, CDR2 SNEGSKA (reference sequence). The CDR3 is 16 residues long. V gave up 0 bases and J gave up 6 bases; unmatched junction bases: 11. The CDR3 loop reads CSARDPHRGDGNIQYF. The CDR3 DNA follows: TGCAGTGCTAGAGACCCTCACCGGGGGGACGGAAACATTCAGTACTTC.

This clonotype was counted between two and nine times. The J gene is TRBJ2-5, the V gene TRBV5-1; the match to TRBD2 covers 9 bases. The J call may be wrong; the DNA end is better matched by TRBJ2-7. The CDR3 totals 15 residues. The V gene's germline CDR1 is SGHRS and CDR2 YFSETQ. This CDR3 reads CASSLAGGGTYEQYF. For the CDR3, the DNA is TGCGCCAGCAGCTTAGCGGGGGGAGGGACCTACGAGCAGTACTTC.

A word on this clonotype: One end of the junction is discordant with germline, which a read error may explain. This sequence joins TRBV12-3 or TRBV12-4 and TRBJ1-3; TRBD1 agrees at 8 bases. The CDR3 sequence is 11 residues long. CDR3 residues: CASSTDREDLF. The DNA for the CDR3 is TGTGCCAGCAGCACGGACAGGGAGGATCTTTTT.

The chain employs TRBV2 and TRBJ1-1, with 7 bases lining up with TRBD1. This CDR3 region has 15 residues. From germline, CDR1 is SNHLY and CDR2 FYNNEI. V lost 7 bases to trimming and J lost 4 bases; unmatched junction nucleotides: 12. Written as DNA, the CDR3 is TGTGCCAGCACTCACTCTCCAGGGGGGGGCACTGAAGCTTTCTTT. Its protein product is CASTHSPGGGTEAFF.

This clonotype turned up a few times. The chain combines TRBV15 with TRBJ1-2, with D perhaps TRBD1 (5 bases). Trimming left V 0 bases short and J 8 bases short, with 16 bases between. This CDR3 is 15 amino acids long. Germline V lookup: CDR1 LNHNV, CDR2 YYDKDF (reference sequence). The DNA for the CDR3 is TGTGCCACCAGCAGAGATCGGTCCAGGGCAGGCGGCTACACCTTC. Translation gives CATSRDRSRAGGYTF.

This clonotype was observed a few times. The chain employs TRBV11-2 and TRBJ2-5; D is tentatively TRBD1 or TRBD2 (6 bases each). This CDR3 is 16 amino acids long. V lost 3 bases and J lost 4, with 18 bases in between. Germline assignment: CDR1 SGHAT and CDR2 FQNNGV. CDR3 sequence (DNA): TGTGCCAGCAGCTTGTTTCGATCGGGGGCAAGAGAGACCCAGTACTTC. Translation gives CASSLFRSGARETQYF.

This clonotype was detected a few times. The gene calls are TRBV7-2 and TRBJ1-2; D is undetermined. Between the trimmed V and J ends, which lost 5 bases and 4 bases, there was a span of 8 bases. Germline V gene data show CDR1 as SGHTA and CDR2 as FQGNSA. This CDR3 region has 12 residues. CDR3 coding DNA: TGTGCCAGCAGCCGGGTCTTCTATGGCTACACCTTC. Its protein is CASSRVFYGYTF.

The chain employs TRBV19 and TRBJ2-7; D may be TRBD2 (6 bases). Trimming took off 5 bases at V and 5 bases at J, with 28 bases between the two ends. Germline lookup yields CDR1 LNHDA and CDR2 SQIVND (reference sequence). This CDR3 spans 18 amino acids. CDR3 sequence (DNA): TGTGCCAGTAGTCCGATCTACGGGTCCGGGACTCCTATCCACGAGCAGTACTTC. Translation: CASSPIYGSGTPIHEQYF. Looking up the rest from reference TRBV19 and TRBJ2-7 gives the full variable domain: DGGITQSPKYLFRKEGQNVTLSCEQNLNHDAMYWYRQDPGQGLRLIYYSQIVNDFQKGDIAEGYSVSREKKESFPLTVTSAQKNPTAFYLCASSPIYGSGTPIHEQYFGPGTRLTVT.

In its sample, this clonotype was seen many times. V and J are TRBV5-1 and TRBJ2-7; D is unclear. The CDR3 length is 12 residues. With 1 base removed from V and 5 bases from J, the gap between germline ends came to 7 bases. The V gene's germline CDR1 is SGHRS and CDR2 YFSETQ. This CDR3 reads CASSLWGDEQYF. The DNA of the CDR3 is TGCGCCAGCAGCTTGTGGGGTGACGAGCAGTACTTC.

The table lists this clonotype with a few counts. V gene TRBV9 combines with J gene TRBJ1-4; D gene uncertain. Trimming cost V 4 bases and J 0 bases, with 13 bases left between them. Germline V gene sequence: CDR1 SGDLS, CDR2 YYNGEE. The CDR3 extends over 16 amino acids. DNA for the CDR3: TGTGCCAGCAGCCCGAGATACAGTGCAACTAATGAAAAACTGTTTTTT. This codes for CASSPRYSATNEKLFF.

The chain carries TRBV20-1 and TRBJ1-2; no clear D. The CDR3 extends over 11 amino acids. Germline CDR1 is DFQATT and CDR2 is SNEGSKA (reference sequence). V gave up 4 bases and J gave up 4 bases, with 7 bases separating them. The CDR3 nucleotides read TGCAGTGCTACCAATGGCTATGGCTACACCTTC. It codes for CSATNGYGYTF.

This clonotype was seen a handful of times. The V call is TRBV7-2, the J call TRBJ2-5; 13 positions agree with TRBD2. The V gene end was trimmed by 4 bases and the J gene end by 5 bases; junction bases not matched to a gene: 4. The CDR3 loop spans 15 amino acids. Germline V gives CDR1 SGHTA, CDR2 FQGNSA. This CDR3 reads CASSWTSGGWETQYF. The CDR3 DNA follows: TGTGCCAGCAGCTGGACTAGCGGGGGCTGGGAGACCCAGTACTTC.

This clonotype was counted between two and nine times. V and J are TRBV20-1 and TRBJ2-1; D assignment may be TRBD1 or TRBD2 (5 bases each). From germline, CDR1 is DFQATT and CDR2 SNEGSKA (reference sequence). Trimming left V 3 bases short and J 10 bases short, with 19 bases between. The CDR3 is made up of 14 amino acids. In DNA, the CDR3 is TGCAGTGCTAGTCAGAGGGGCCAGAGTGAGGAGCAGTTCTTC. It yields the protein CSASQRGQSEEQFF.

The chain carries TRBV4-3 and TRBJ2-5, with TRBD2 as a possible D gene (5 bases). This CDR3 spans 17 amino acids. The germline V gene has CDR1 LGHNA and CDR2 YSLEER. Trimming removed 0 bases from V and 1 base from J, with 15 bases in between. CDR3 sequence reads: CASSQDRASWSQETQYF. The CDR3 coding sequence is TGCGCCAGCAGCCAAGATCGGGCTAGCTGGAGCCAAGAGACCCAGTACTTC.

This clonotype was counted ten times or more. V and J are TRBV2 and TRBJ2-6; D uncertain. This CDR3 region has 16 residues. V lost 3 bases and J lost 0, with 9 bases in between. Germline assignment: CDR1 SNHLY and CDR2 FYNNEI. CDR3 residues: CASSDVARSGANVLTF. CDR3 sequence (DNA): TGTGCCAGCAGTGATGTGGCCCGCTCTGGGGCCAACGTCCTGACTTTC.

This clonotype was seen a handful of times. The chain joins TRBV29-1 to TRBJ2-5, with 8 bases identical to TRBD2. In germline, CDR1 is SQVTM, CDR2 ANQGSEA. The CDR3 length is 14 residues. V lost 5 bases, J lost 1 base, and 6 bases stayed unmatched. The CDR3 DNA follows: TGCAGCGTTTTACCGGGGGGGAGCCAAGAGACCCAGTACTTC. Translated, it gives CSVLPGGSQETQYF.

The V call is TRBV7-6, the J call TRBJ1-2; a possible D gene is TRBD1 (6 bases). CDR1 is SGHVS and CDR2 is FNYEAQ in the germline V gene. The CDR3 totals 17 residues. V lost 3 bases and J 7 bases, leaving 24 bases between the germline ends. In DNA, the CDR3 is TGTGCCAGCAGCTTGAAGGTTCCAGGGGCAGAGGGGGGTGGCTACACCTTC. Its translation is CASSLKVPGAEGGGYTF.

This clonotype was counted only a few times. The junction shows a germline mismatch at one end, possibly a read error. V gene TRBV7-2 combines with J gene TRBJ2-1, with TRBD2 matching 10 bases. The CDR3 consists of 16 residues. The germline V gene encodes CDR1 SGHTA and CDR2 FQGNSA. The CDR3 bases are TGTGCCCGCAGCTTAGGAGCTAGCGGGGGTTACAATGAGCAGTTCTTC. The encoded protein is CARSLGASGGYNEQFF.

The CDR3 nucleotides read TGTGCCAGCATTGGGACCGCAGAAGCTTTCTTT. Protein: CASIGTAEAFF. V usage is TRBV12-3 or TRBV12-4 and J usage is TRBJ1-1, with D possibly TRBD1 on 5 matching bases. V gave up 7 bases and J gave up 8 bases, with 11 bases separating them. The CDR3 loop spans 11 amino acids.

This clonotype was observed at least ten times. This chain links TRBV6-6 with TRBJ1-2, with D maybe TRBD1 (6 bases). CDR3 length: 15 residues. The germline V gene encodes CDR1 MNHNY and CDR2 SVGAGI (reference sequence). V shed 2 bases and J shed 1 base, with 11 bases lying between them. CDR3 sequence: CASSYPDSINYGYTF. As DNA, the CDR3 is TGTGCCAGCAGTTACCCGGACAGTATTAACTATGGCTACACCTTC.